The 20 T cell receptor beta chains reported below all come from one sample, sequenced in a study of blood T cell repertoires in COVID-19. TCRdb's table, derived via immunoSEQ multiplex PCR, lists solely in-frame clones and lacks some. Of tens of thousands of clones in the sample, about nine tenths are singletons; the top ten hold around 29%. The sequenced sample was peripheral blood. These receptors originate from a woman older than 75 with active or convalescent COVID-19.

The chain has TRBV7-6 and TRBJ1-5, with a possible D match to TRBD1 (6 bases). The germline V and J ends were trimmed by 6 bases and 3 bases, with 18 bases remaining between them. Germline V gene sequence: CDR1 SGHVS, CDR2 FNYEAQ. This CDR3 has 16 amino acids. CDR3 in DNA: TGTGCCAGCAGTCTTATGGGGGGGCCGTTCAATCAGCCCCAGCATTTT. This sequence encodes CASSLMGGPFNQPQHF.

CDR3 protein: CASSIDRGKGGYTF. The CDR3 region has the DNA TGTGCCAGTAGTATCGACAGGGGGAAGGGAGGCTACACCTTC. V is TRBV19 and J is TRBJ1-2; 9 positions agree with TRBD1. The V and J ends lost 3 bases and 8 bases, in that order; junction bases with no gene match: 7. The germline V gene encodes CDR1 LNHDA and CDR2 SQIVND (reference sequence). This CDR3 region has 14 residues.

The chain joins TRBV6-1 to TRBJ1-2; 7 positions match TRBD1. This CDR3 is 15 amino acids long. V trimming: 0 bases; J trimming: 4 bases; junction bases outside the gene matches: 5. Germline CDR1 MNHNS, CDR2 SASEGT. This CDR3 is CASSEALEGAYGYTF. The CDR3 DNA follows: TGTGCCAGCAGTGAAGCGCTTGAGGGGGCCTATGGCTACACCTTC.

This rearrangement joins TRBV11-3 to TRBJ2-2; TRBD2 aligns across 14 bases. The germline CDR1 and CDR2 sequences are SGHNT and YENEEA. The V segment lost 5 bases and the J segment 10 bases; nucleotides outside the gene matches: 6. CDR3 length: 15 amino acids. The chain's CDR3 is CASSRLAGGPEELFF. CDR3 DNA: TGTGCCAGCAGCCGACTAGCGGGGGGGCCTGAGGAGCTGTTTTTT. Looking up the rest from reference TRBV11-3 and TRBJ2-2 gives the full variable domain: EAGVVQSPRYKIIEKKQPVAFWCNPISGHNTLYWYLQNLGQGPELLIRYENEEAVDDSQLPKDRFSAERLKGVDSTLKIQPAELGDSAVYLCASSRLAGGPEELFFGEGSRLTVL.

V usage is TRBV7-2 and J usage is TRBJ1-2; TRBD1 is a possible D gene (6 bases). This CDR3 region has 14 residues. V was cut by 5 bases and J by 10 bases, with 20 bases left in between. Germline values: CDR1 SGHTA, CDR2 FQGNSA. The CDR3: CASSAPGRTAIYTF. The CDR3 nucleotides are TGTGCCAGCAGCGCCCCCGGGAGGACAGCCATCTACACCTTC.

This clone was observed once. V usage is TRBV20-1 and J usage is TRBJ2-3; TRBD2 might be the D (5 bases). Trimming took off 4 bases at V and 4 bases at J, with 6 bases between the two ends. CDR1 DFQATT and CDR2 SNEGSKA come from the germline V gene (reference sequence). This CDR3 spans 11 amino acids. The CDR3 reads CSANGADTQYF. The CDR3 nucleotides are TGCAGTGCTAACGGGGCAGATACGCAGTATTTT.

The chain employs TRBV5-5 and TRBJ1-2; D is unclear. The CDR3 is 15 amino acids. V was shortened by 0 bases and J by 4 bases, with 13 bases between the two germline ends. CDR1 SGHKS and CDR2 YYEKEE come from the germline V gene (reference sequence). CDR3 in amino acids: CASSLAWGASYGYTF. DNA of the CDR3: TGTGCCAGCAGCTTGGCCTGGGGAGCTTCCTATGGCTACACCTTC.

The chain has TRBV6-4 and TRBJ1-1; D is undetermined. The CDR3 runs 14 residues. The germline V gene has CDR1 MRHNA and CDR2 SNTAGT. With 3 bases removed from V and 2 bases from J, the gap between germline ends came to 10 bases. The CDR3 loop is CASSEQPTNTEAFF. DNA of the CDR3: TGTGCCAGCAGTGAACAGCCCACAAACACTGAAGCTTTCTTT.

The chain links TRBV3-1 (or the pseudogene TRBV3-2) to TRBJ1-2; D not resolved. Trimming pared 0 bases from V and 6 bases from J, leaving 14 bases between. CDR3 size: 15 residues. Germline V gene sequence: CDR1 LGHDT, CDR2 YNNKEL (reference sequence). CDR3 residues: CASSQDLGGRDGYTF. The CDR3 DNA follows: TGTGCCAGCAGCCAAGATCTAGGAGGGCGGGATGGCTACACCTTC.

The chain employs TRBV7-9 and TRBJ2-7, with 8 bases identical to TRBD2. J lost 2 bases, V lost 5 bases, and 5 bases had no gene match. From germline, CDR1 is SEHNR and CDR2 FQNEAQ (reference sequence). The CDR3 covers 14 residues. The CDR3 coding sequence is TGTGCCAGCAGCCCCAGCGGGGGTACCTACGAGCAGTACTTC. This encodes CASSPSGGTYEQYF.

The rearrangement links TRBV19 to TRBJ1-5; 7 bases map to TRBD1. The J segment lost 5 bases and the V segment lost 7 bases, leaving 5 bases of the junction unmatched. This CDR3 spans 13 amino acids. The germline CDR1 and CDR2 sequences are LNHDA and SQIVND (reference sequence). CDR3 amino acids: CASMRQGDQPQHF. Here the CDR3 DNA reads TGTGCCAGTATGCGACAGGGAGATCAGCCCCAGCATTTT.

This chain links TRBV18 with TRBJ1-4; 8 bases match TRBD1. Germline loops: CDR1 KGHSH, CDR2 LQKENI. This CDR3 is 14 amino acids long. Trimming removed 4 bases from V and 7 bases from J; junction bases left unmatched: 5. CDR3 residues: CASSLGQGGEKLFF. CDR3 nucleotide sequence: TGTGCCAGCTCACTCGGACAGGGTGGTGAAAAACTGTTTTTT.

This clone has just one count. In DNA form, the CDR3 reads TGTGCCAGCAAGGGGACAGCCGGGACAGTATCCTACGAGCAGTACTTC. Translating it yields CASKGTAGTVSYEQYF. V usage is TRBV11-3 and J usage is TRBJ2-7, with 7 bases that match TRBD1. Germline-derived CDR1 and CDR2 are SGHNT and YENEEA. V was clipped by 7 bases and J by 1 base; unmatched bases: 13. This CDR3 spans 16 amino acids.

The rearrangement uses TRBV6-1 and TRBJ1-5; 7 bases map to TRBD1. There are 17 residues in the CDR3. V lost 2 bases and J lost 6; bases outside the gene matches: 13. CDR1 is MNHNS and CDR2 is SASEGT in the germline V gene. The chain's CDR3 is CASSEWGWQGEVQPQHF. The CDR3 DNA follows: TGTGCCAGCAGTGAATGGGGGTGGCAGGGGGAGGTTCAGCCCCAGCATTTT.

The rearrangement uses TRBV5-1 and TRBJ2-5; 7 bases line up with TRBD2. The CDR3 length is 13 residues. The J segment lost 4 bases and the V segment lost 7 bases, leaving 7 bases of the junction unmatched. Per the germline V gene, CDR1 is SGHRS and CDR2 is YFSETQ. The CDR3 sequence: CASARAGIETQYF. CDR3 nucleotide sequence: TGCGCCAGCGCCCGAGCGGGAATAGAGACCCAGTACTTC.

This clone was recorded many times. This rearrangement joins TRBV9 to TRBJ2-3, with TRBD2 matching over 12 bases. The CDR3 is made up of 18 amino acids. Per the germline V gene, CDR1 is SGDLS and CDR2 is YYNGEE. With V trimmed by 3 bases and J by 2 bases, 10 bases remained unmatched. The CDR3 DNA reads TGTGCCAGCAGCGATGGGGCTAGCGGGGGGGATAACACAGATACGCAGTATTTT. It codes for CASSDGASGGDNTDTQYF. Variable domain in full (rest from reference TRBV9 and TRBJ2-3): DSGVTQTPKHLITATGQRVTLRCSPRSGDLSVYWYQQSLDQGLQFLIQYYNGEERAKGNILERFSAQQFPDLHSELNLSSLELGDSALYFCASSDGASGGDNTDTQYFGPGTRLTVL.

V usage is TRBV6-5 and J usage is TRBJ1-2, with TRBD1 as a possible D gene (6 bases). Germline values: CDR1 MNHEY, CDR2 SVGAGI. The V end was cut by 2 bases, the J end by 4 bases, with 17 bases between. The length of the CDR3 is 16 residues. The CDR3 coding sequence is TGTGCCAGCAGTTACGTGGACAGCCACCGGCCCTATGGCTACACCTTC. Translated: CASSYVDSHRPYGYTF.

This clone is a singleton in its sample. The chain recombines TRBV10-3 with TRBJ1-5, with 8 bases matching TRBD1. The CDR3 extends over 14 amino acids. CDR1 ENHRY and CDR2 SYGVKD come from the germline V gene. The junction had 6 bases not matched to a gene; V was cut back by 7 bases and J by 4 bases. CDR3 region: CAITGQGGNQPQHF. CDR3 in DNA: TGTGCCATCACCGGACAGGGAGGAAATCAGCCCCAGCATTTT.

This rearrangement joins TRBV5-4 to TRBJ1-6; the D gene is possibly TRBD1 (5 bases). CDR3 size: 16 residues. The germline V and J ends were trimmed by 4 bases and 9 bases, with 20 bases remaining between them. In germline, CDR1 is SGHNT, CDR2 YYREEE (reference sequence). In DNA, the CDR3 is TGTGCCAGCAGCCCCTACGTTGGCGGTCAGGGTTCACCCCTCCACTTT. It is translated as CASSPYVGGQGSPLHF.

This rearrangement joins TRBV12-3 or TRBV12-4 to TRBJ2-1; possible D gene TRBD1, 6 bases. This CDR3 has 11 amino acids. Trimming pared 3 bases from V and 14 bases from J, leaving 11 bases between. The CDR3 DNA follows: TGTGCCAGCAGTTTCGTCCAGGGGAAGTTCTTC. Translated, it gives CASSFVQGKFF.